This TCR beta chain derives from a study of shared clonotypes between healthy human individuals. Overall study findings and caveats: It was observed that 4% to 6% of naive CD4 clonotypes were shared across a handful of donors.

Regarding this clone: The antigen remains undetermined.

CDR1 and CDR2 (germline): MGHRA, YSYEKL. CDR3 length equals 14 residues. Trimming shortened V by 0 bases and J by 6 bases, and 11 bases separated the two germline ends. Replicate PCRs for sorted subsets used 200 ng DNA; this equaled around 29,000 T cell genomes. The table came from immunoSEQ multiplex PCR; TCRdb's copy has only in-frame clones and leaves some out. The sample has nearly 1 million clones; about three quarters are singletons. The sequence derives from a man between 18 and 29 years old in good health. V usage is TRBV4-1 and J usage is TRBJ1-1; weak D call: TRBD1 (5 bases). Sequencing was performed on memory CD4+ T cells sorted from blood. Subset noted: CD45RA-negative fraction. This chain's CDR3 is CASSQDDRGPEAFF. As DNA, the CDR3 is TGCGCCAGCAGCCAAGATGATCGGGGCCCTGAAGCTTTCTTT.